This TCR beta chain was retrieved from a study of glioma-infiltrating T cells (dated by TCRdb to about 2016). About the investigation overall: Sequencing of TCR alpha- and beta-chain repertoires was performed on glioma tissue, on non-neoplastic brain tissue, and on matched peripheral blood mononuclear cells. Each tissue-infiltrating repertoire was compared with the same patient's peripheral blood repertoire to measure divergence between tissue and blood T-cell populations. Three low-grade glioma patients, about eight primary glioblastoma patients and three non-glioma patients contributing non-neoplastic brain tissue were included in the paired cohort.

Broad study findings and their caveats: The group comparisons were based on small numbers of patients: three non-neoplastic, three low-grade glioma and about eight glioblastoma patients. Only a very small number of CDR3 sequences turned up in both tissue and blood, a result put down to high CDR3 diversity combined with limited sampling. VJ-independent divergence between tissue and blood was below expectation in non-neoplastic patients but above expectation in all gliomas, especially low-grade gliomas.

The iRepertoire nested amplicon-rescue multiplex PCR (arm-PCR) platform was used to amplify TCR alpha and beta CDR3 regions from RNA. For one-step reverse transcription and amplification, roughly 85-400 ng of tissue mRNA or PBMC total RNA was used as input. After bead purification, a secondary multiplex PCR added Illumina adapters, and libraries were gel-purified between 200 and 400 bp. Libraries carried internal 6-nucleotide barcodes used for demultiplexing. Sequencing of libraries was performed on an Illumina MiSeq with 2x220 or 2x250 nucleotide paired-end reads. In the authors' own workflow: Paired reads were merged using FLASH 1.2.11 and were aligned to the GRCh37 human genome using BWA-MEM, after which TRA and TRB reads were extracted. For V and J assignment, an IMGT-derived reference of cassette sequences and CDR3 motifs that included pseudogenes was used. Reads were translated in three frames, and productive CDR3s were defined by a C…FGXG motif without stop codons. A clonotype was defined as a unique combination of a V-J cassette pair and a CDR3 amino acid sequence. Filtering of reads was based on Hamming distance, with the threshold set by the sequence error rate of each sample in mapped regions. TCRdb reprocessed the public reads (quality trimming at Q25 with fastp, clone calling with MiXCR) and kept in-frame beta chains. Every distinct CDR3 protein forms one entry, paired with its most common genes and DNA. Clone size and V and J calls follow TCRdb, not the original study. Present in this sample are more than 100,000 distinct CDR3 sequences, about 30% of which were seen just once. The top ten hold less than 55% of the sample.

The CDR3 sequence holds 13 residues, the cysteine and phenylalanine included. Left in the record is the CDR3 DNA by itself, 39 bases read in frame from the first base. CDR1 KGHDR and CDR2 SFDVKD were looked up in the germline V gene. Trimming at the junction amounts to 9 bases on V and 3 bases on J, and the germline ends lie 12 bases apart. This clonotype occurred once. Its antigen remains undetermined. No base-level quality is on record; no much larger clone is a single base apart. One read provides weak support. The receptor chain draws on TRBV24-1 and TRBJ2-3; the D assignment is uncertain and may be TRBD1 or TRBD2, with 5 bases supporting each. Sequencing was carried out using glioma tissue, nonneoplastic brain tissue, or PBMCs (not recorded which). This sequence originates from a human donor with low-grade glioma or glioblastoma, undergoing nonglioma brain surgery, or in good health (not recorded which). DNA sequence: TGTGCCACCGCTAGAGGGGTGACAGATACGCAGTATTTT. This yields the protein CATARGVTDTQYF.